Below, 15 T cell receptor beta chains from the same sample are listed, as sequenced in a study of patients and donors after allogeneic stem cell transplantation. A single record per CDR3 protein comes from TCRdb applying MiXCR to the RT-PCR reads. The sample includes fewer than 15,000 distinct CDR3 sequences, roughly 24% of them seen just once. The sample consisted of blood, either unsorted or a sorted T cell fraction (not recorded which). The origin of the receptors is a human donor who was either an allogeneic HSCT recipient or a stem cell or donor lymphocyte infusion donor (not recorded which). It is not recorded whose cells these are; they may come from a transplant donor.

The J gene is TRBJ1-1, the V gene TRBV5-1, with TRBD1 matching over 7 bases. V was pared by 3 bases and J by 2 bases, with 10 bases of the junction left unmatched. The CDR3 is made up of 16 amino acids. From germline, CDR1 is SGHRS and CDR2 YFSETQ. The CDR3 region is CASSSLGGQQNTEAFF. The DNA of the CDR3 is TGCGCCAGCAGCTCGTTGGGGGGACAGCAAAACACTGAAGCTTTCTTT.

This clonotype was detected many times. CDR3 amino acids: CSALDSPGQPQHF. The CDR3 DNA follows: TGCAGCGCTCTAGACAGTCCTGGTCAGCCCCAGCATTTT. The chain joins TRBV29-1 to TRBJ1-5, with D possibly matching TRBD1 (5 bases). The germline V gene encodes CDR1 SQVTM and CDR2 ANQGSEA. CDR3 length: 13 residues. V was shortened by 7 bases and J by 6 bases, with 16 bases between the two germline ends.

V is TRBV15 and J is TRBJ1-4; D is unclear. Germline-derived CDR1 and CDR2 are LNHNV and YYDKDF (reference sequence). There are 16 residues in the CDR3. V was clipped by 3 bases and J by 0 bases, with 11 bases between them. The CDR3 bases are TGTGCCACCAGCAGGCTGAGACAAGCAACTAATGAAAAACTGTTTTTT. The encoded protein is CATSRLRQATNEKLFF.

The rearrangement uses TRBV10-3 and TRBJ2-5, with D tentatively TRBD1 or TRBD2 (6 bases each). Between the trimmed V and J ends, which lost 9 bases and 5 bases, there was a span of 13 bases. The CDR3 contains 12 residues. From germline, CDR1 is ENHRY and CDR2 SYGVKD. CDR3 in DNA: TGTGCCATTAAGGGGGGTGAGGAGACCCAGTACTTC. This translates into CAIKGGEETQYF.

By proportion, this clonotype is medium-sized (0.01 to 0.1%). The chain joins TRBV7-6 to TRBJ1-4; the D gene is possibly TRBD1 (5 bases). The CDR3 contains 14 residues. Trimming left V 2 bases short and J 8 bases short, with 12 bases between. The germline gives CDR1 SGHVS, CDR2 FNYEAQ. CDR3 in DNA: TGTGCCAGCAGCTTAACCCCAGGGAGGGAAAAACTGTTTTTT. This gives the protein CASSLTPGREKLFF.

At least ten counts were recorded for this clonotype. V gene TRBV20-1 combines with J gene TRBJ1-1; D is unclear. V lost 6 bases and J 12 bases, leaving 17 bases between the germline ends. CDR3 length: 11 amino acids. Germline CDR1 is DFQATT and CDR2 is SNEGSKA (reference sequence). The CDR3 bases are TGCAGTGCCGGAGGGCCCCTTGGGACTTTCTTT. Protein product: CSAGGPLGTFF.

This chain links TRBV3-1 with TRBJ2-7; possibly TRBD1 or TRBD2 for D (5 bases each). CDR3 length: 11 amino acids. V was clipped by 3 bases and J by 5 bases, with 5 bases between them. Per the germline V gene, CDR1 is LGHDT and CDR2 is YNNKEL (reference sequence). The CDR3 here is CASSQGDEQYF. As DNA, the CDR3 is TGTGCCAGCAGCCAGGGGGACGAGCAGTACTTC.

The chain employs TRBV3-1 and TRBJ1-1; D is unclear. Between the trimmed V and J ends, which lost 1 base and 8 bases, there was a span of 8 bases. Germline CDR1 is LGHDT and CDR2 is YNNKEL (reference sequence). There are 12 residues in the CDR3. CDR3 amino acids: CASSQGAFEAFF. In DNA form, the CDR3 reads TGTGCCAGCAGCCAAGGCGCATTCGAAGCTTTCTTT.

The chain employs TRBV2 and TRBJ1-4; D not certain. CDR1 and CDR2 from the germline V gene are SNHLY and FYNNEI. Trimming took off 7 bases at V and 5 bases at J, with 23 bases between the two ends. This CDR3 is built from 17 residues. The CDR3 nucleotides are TGTGCCAGCACTGGGCTTGGATCATCCCGGGCCAATGAAAAACTGTTTTTT. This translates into CASTGLGSSRANEKLFF.

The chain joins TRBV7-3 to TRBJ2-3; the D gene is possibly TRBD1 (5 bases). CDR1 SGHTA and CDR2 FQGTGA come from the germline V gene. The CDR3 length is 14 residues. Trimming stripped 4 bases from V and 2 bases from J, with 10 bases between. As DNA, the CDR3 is TGTGCCAGCAGCTCCAGACAGAACACAGATACGCAGTATTTT. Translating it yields CASSSRQNTDTQYF.

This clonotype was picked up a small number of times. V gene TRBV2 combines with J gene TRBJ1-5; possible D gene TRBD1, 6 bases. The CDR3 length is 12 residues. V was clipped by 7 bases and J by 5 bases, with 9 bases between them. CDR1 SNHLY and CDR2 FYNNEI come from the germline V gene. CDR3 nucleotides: TGTGCCAGCAACAGGGACCATCAGCCCCAGCATTTT. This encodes CASNRDHQPQHF.

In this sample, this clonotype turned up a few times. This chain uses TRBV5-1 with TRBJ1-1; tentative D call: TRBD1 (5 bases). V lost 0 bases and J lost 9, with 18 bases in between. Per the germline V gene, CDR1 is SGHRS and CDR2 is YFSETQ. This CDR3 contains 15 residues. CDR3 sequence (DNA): TGCGCCAGCAGCTTGGCCTTTCAAACTCGACAGAAAGCTTTCTTT. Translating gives CASSLAFQTRQKAFF.

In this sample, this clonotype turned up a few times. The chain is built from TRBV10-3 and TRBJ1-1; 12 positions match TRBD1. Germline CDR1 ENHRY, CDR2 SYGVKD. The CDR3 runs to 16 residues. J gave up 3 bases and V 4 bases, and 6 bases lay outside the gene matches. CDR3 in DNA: TGTGCCATCAGTGTGGTGGGACAGGGGGCATACACTGAAGCTTTCTTT. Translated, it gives CAISVVGQGAYTEAFF.

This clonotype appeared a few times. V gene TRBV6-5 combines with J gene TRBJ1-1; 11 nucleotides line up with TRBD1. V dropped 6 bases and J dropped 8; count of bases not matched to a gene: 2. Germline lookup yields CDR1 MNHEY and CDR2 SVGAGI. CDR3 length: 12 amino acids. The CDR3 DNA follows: TGTGCCAGCAGCTGGACAGGGGGCGAAGCTTTCTTT. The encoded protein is CASSWTGGEAFF.

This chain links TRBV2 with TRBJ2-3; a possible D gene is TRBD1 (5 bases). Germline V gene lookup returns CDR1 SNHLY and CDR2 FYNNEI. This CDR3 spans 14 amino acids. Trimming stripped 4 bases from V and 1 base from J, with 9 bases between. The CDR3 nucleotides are TGTGCCAGCAGTGCAGGGTTCCGCACAGATACGCAGTATTTT. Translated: CASSAGFRTDTQYF.